These T cell receptor beta chains were read from a single sample in a study of control samples from healthy donors and cancer patients. TCRdb's copy holds only in-frame clones and misses some; the assay was immunoSEQ multiplex PCR. Of approximately 150,000 clones detected, around 92% appear once; the ten largest clones hold 6% to 9.5%. Sequences were obtained from PBMCs. The receptors originated from a man in his forties or fifties with head and neck cancer. CDR3s include the opening cysteine and the closing phenylalanine or tryptophan. The D gene is left open where the match is weak. Some rows have no size entry. The others give once, few or many, or a class for an expanded clone.

D gene	V gene	J gene	clone size	CDR3 DNA	CDR3 protein
-	TRBV7-2	TRBJ2-7	once	TGTGCCAGCAGCTTACAGGAGACCTACGAGCAGTACTTC	CASSLQETYEQYF
-	TRBV11-2	TRBJ2-1	-	TGTGCCAGCAGCGGGTACGGGGCCCGTGGGGGGCACAATGAGCAGTTCTTC	CASSGYGARGGHNEQFF
TRBD1	TRBV5-6	TRBJ1-1	-	TGTGCCAGCAGCCCTTGGATAGGGACAGGGACGAACACTGAAGCTTTCTTT	CASSPWIGTGTNTEAFF
TRBD2	TRBV7-6	TRBJ2-1	once	TGTGCCAGCAGCCATCCTAGGGGACTAGCGGAGGGCCCTTACAATGAGCAGTTCTTC	CASSHPRGLAEGPYNEQFF
TRBD1	TRBV28	TRBJ2-4	-	TGTGCCAGCAGTTGGGACAGGGCGGCCCCAGTGATTCAGTACTTC	CASSWDRAAPVIQYF
TRBD1	TRBV7-8	TRBJ1-2	-	TGTGCCAGCAGCTTTCAGGGGGTCTATGGCTACACCTTC	CASSFQGVYGYTF
-	TRBV25-1	TRBJ2-1	-	TGTGCCAGCAGTGAGGGGGGTTTTGCCTACAATGAGCAGTTCTTC	CASSEGGFAYNEQFF
TRBD1	TRBV29-1	TRBJ2-7	-	TGCAGCGTTGAATGGGGACAGGGGGCAGGGTACGAGCAGTACTTC	CSVEWGQGAGYEQYF
-	TRBV19	TRBJ2-1	once	TGTGCCAGTAGTATAGGGGTTGCGTCGAGCTCCTACAATGAGCAGTTCTTC	CASSIGVASSSYNEQFF
-	TRBV29-1	TRBJ1-2	-	TGCAGCGTTGATGAAGTTCAAGGGACAAGAGGTTATGGCTACACCTTC	CSVDEVQGTRGYGYTF
TRBD1	TRBV7-9	TRBJ1-6	few	TGTGCCAGCAGCTTAGGACAGGGGGATAATTCACCCCTCCACTTT	CASSLGQGDNSPLHF
-	TRBV11-2	TRBJ2-3	-	TGTGCCAGCAGCCTCACCACCTCTAGCACAGATACGCAGTATTTT	CASSLTTSSTDTQYF
TRBD1	TRBV4-1	TRBJ1-2	once	TGCGCCAGCAGCGAGGGACAGGGTGCGGGCTATGGCTACACCTTC	CASSEGQGAGYGYTF
TRBD1	TRBV6-1	TRBJ2-7	-	TGTGCCAGCAGTGATGATAGGGACAGGGGGCACTTC	CASSDDRDRGHF
-	TRBV5-1	TRBJ1-1	-	TGCGCCAGCAGCTTGGTCAGCGGACAGAACACTGAAGCTTTCTTT	CASSLVSGQNTEAFF
-	TRBV7-8	TRBJ1-4	-	TGTGCCAGCAGTTCCACCTCGATGAGTTGGGAAAAACTGTTTTTT	CASSSTSMSWEKLFF
TRBD2	TRBV7-2	TRBJ2-5	-	TGTGCCAGCAGCTTGAGCGGGACTAGCGGGGGGCTACGAAGAGGGACCCAGTACTTC	CASSLSGTSGGLRRGTQYF
-	TRBV11-2	TRBJ2-7	-	TGTGCCAGCAGCTTAGGGGGGGCGGACTACGAGCAGTACTTC	CASSLGGADYEQYF
-	TRBV6-5	TRBJ1-1	-	TGTGCCAGCAGTTATTCCCCGAGGGGAACGGACACTGAAGCTTTCTTT	CASSYSPRGTDTEAFF
-	TRBV20-1	TRBJ2-3	-	TGCAGTGCCAATAAAGCAGATACGCAGTATTTT	CSANKADTQYF
-	TRBV11-2	TRBJ1-1	-	TGTGCCAGCAGTTTCCCGGGCACTGAAGCTTTCTTT	CASSFPGTEAFF
TRBD1	TRBV19	TRBJ1-1	-	TGTGCCAGTAGTATTGCGACAGGGAGAGGGATAGAGGTCTTT	CASSIATGRGIEVF
-	TRBV3-1/TRBV3-2	TRBJ2-3	-	TGTGCCAGCAGCCCTCAAAGCTCTAGCACAGATACGCAGTATTTT	CASSPQSSSTDTQYF
-	TRBV13	TRBJ1-4	once	TGTGCCAGCGGTACAGGAGCAACTAATGAAAAACTGTTTTTT	CASGTGATNEKLFF
-	TRBV4-1	TRBJ1-4	-	TGCGCCAGCAGCCCGTTGGGGTTAGAGGAAAAACTGTTTTTT	CASSPLGLEEKLFF
-	TRBV18	TRBJ1-2	-	TGTGCCAGCTCACCATCCGAGGGGGGCTACACCTTC	CASSPSEGGYTF
TRBD1	TRBV7-9	TRBJ2-7	few	TGTGCCAGCGAATACAGGGGCGAGCAGTACTTC	CASEYRGEQYF
TRBD1	TRBV6-1	TRBJ2-2	-	TGTGCCAGCAGTGATATGACAGGGTTCGGGGAGCTGTTTTTT	CASSDMTGFGELFF
TRBD2	TRBV7-6	TRBJ2-5	-	TGTGCCAGCAGCCTTACTAGCGGGAGGGGAAGGGAGACCCAGTACTTC	CASSLTSGRGRETQYF
-	TRBV5-1	TRBJ2-3	-	TGCGCCAGCAGTCAGGATATGGGGACAGATACGCAGTATTTT	CASSQDMGTDTQYF
-	TRBV4-2	TRBJ1-3	-	TGTGCCAGCAGCCTTGTTTGGAAAGGCTCTGGAAACACCATATATTTT	CASSLVWKGSGNTIYF
-	TRBV11-2	TRBJ1-3	-	TGTGCCAGCAGCTTAAAGGGAGGTGCAAGAGAAGGAAACACCATATATTTT	CASSLKGGAREGNTIYF
-	TRBV5-1	TRBJ1-6	-	TGCGCCAGCAGCTTGGGGGACTATAATTCACCCCTCCACTTT	CASSLGDYNSPLHF
-	TRBV5-1	TRBJ2-5	-	TGCGCCAGCAGTCCAAGGGGCAACCAAGAGACCCAGTACTTC	CASSPRGNQETQYF